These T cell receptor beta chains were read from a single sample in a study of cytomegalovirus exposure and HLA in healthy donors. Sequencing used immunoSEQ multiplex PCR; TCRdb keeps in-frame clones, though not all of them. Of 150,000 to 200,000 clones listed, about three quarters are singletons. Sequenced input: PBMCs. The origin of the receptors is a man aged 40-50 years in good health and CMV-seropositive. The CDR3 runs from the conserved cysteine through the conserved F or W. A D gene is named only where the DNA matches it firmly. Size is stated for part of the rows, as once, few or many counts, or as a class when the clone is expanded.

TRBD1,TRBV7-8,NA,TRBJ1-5,TGTGCCAGCAGCTTAGTTGTCGGACAGGGGCACAGCAATCAGCCCCAGCATTTT,CASSLVVGQGHSNQPQHF
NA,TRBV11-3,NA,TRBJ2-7,TGTGCCAGCAGCTTAGGTCGAGAGTGGTACGAGCAGTACTTC,CASSLGREWYEQYF
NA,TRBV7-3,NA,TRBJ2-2,TGTGCCAGCAGCTTTAACACCGGGGAGCTGGTTTTT,CASSFNTGELVF
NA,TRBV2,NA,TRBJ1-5,TGTGCCAGCAGGCCGGACACCAATCAGCCCCAGCATTTT,CASRPDTNQPQHF
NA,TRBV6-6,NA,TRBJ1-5,TGTGCCAGCCAAGGGAGGGCCCGTCAGCCCCAGCATTTT,CASQGRARQPQHF
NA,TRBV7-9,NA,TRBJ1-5,TGTGCCAGCAGCTCCACGGAGGAGGAGGATAGCAATCAGCCCCAGCATTTT,CASSSTEEEDSNQPQHF
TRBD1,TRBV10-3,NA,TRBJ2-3,TGTGCCATCACAAGGAACGAACAGGGGTCAGATACGCAGTATTTT,CAITRNEQGSDTQYF
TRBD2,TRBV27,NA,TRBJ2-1,TGTGCCAGCAGTCCGGGAAGACTAGCGGGGGGCAATGAGCAGTTCTTC,CASSPGRLAGGNEQFF
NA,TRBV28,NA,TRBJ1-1,TGTGCCAGCAGATCAGACAGGCTGGGGATGAACACTGAAGCTTTCTTT,CASRSDRLGMNTEAFF
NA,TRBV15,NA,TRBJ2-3,TGTGCCACCAGCACCCTCCGACAGTCTAGCACAGATACGCAGTATTTT,CATSTLRQSSTDTQYF
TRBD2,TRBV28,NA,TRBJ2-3,TGTGCCAGCAGCCTAGCGGGAGGGCCGAGTACGCAGTATTTT,CASSLAGGPSTQYF
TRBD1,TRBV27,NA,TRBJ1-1,TGTGCCAGCAGTAAATACGACAGGGGCACTGAAGCTTTCTTT,CASSKYDRGTEAFF
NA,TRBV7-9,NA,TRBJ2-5,TGTGCCAGCAGCCACGGGACTCGGGGAGAGACCCAGTACTTC,CASSHGTRGETQYF
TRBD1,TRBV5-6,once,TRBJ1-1,TGTGCCAGCAGCTCCGCAGGGGGCTATAACACTGAAGCTTTCTTT,CASSSAGGYNTEAFF
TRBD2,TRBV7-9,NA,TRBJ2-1,TGTGCCAGCAGCTTAGTACTAGCGGGAGCGTGGAATGAGCAGTTCTTC,CASSLVLAGAWNEQFF
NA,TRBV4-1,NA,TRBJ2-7,TGCGCCAGCAGCTCCCCTCCCTTAAGCGGGCTAACCTACGAGCAGTACTTC,CASSSPPLSGLTYEQYF
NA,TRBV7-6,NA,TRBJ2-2,TGTGCCAGCAGCCCGCGGGGCGGCGACACCGGGGAGCTGTTTTTT,CASSPRGGDTGELFF